This T cell receptor (beta chain) originates from a study of memory CD4+ T cells and cytomegalovirus serostatus (dated by TCRdb to the late 2010s). Study-level background: The 35 or so healthy Belgian adults in the cohort included 9 who were CMV seropositive and approximately 24 who were CMV seronegative. To replicate a published TCR-based CMV serostatus classifier, the researchers sequenced the CD4+ memory TCRbeta repertoires of a Belgian cohort whose cytomegalovirus serostatus was known. Study-level results and caveats: Among the 160 or so previously reported CMV-associated TCRbeta sequences, some 67 showed up in the CD4+ memory repertoires, with each one found in between one and five individuals. Unlike the original study, which covered naive and memory CD4+ and CD8+ populations, the Belgian study sequenced only CD4+CD45RO+ memory cells. CMV serostatus prediction reached a median bootstrapped AUC of 0.95 with the original framework and roughly 0.9 with a US-trained random forest. The results were read as suggesting that the CMV-associated TCR signature is, for the most part, present in the CD4+ memory repertoire. On the Belgian cohort, the classifier built on the original framework reached a median bootstrapped AUC of 0.95, with a 95% CI of 0.76-1.00.

Genomic DNA was extracted from sorted cells with the Quick-DNA Microprep Kit. Amplification of TCRbeta DNA was done with the immunoSEQ hsTCRbeta kit, following the protocol from the manufacturer. TCRbeta libraries were sequenced on an Illumina MiSeq instrument. In the original analysis: Following removal of out-of-frame sequences, 2 million to 2.5 million distinct TCRbeta sequences were retained, with an average of around 67,000 per individual. Each individual was scored by the count of 164 previously reported CMV-associated TCRbeta sequences and the total productive distinct TCRbeta count. A beta-binomial model was reimplemented in Python, and scikit-learn random forests with default parameters were trained on US cohort data. On the Belgian cohort, classifier performance was reported as the median AUC, along with percentile confidence intervals, across 10,000 bootstrap iterations. Drawn from immuneACCESS, this table holds only the in-frame rearrangements with V and J called that TCRdb kept. Clones are partly lost; checked studies trace under half to an unresolved V gene and leave the rest unexplained. D and trimming come from the DNA, and the V and J calls and clone size come from that table. In this sample the table shows roughly 50,000 clones, around three quarters of which occur a single time. In total, the top ten clones hold about 1.5% of the sample.

After removal of 7 bases from V and 6 bases from J, the junction retains 8 bases not matched to a gene. For CDR1 and CDR2, the germline V gene lists SQVTM and ANQGSEA. Inclusive of the bounding cysteine and phenylalanine, the CDR3 is 13 residues long. The retained sequence is limited to the CDR3, 39 bases, with the frame set at the first base. A FACSAria II was used to sort memory CD4+ T cells, defined as single viable CD3+CD4+CD8-CD45RO+ cells. CMV serostatus was assessed using a Roche Elecsys assay, by which serum IgG against CMV pp150, pp28, p38 and p52 was detected. Once the samples were thawed, total CD4+ T cells were enriched through positive selection using CD4 magnetic microbeads. The samples came from a different study that was designed specifically to examine the CD4+ T cell memory repertoire. Following standard operating procedures, peripheral blood mononuclear cells were isolated and cryopreserved, while serum was kept at -80 degrees C. Staining used CD3-PerCP (BW264/56), CD4-APC (RPA-T4), CD45RO-PE (UCHT1) and CD8-Pacific Orange (3B5) antibodies, with Sytox blue excluding non-viable cells.

Note on this clone: The target of this receptor is not known. Base qualities are missing; no much larger clone stands one base away.

Sequencing was performed on memory CD4+ T cells from blood. The chain employs TRBV29-1 and TRBJ1-4, and TRBD1 aligns with 7 junction nucleotides. This clonotype originated in an adult in good health and CMV-seronegative. The sequence in DNA is TGCAGCGGGGGGGACAGCGACTATGAAAAACTGTTTTTT. This encodes CSGGDSDYEKLFF.